These 19 T cell receptor beta chains were all obtained from the same sample, sequenced in a study of T-cell memory formation after mild COVID-19. TCRdb analysed the 5' RACE reads with MiXCR anew, one entry per CDR3 protein. The table includes hundreds of thousands of distinct CDR3 sequences, roughly a fifth detected once. The sequencing input was PBMCs or a T cell subset sorted from them (not recorded which). All receptors come from an adult woman who had mild COVID-19 (a few samples of this study predate the infection). Cell type and time point are not known.

The rearrangement uses TRBV29-1 and TRBJ2-1, with a possible D match to TRBD2 (6 bases). The germline V gene has CDR1 SQVTM and CDR2 ANQGSEA. The CDR3 runs 16 residues. The V and J ends lost 2 bases and 7 bases respectively, with 21 bases between them. The DNA of the CDR3 is TGCAGCGTTGAACAGCGGGCGGCCCCTCCGGCGAATGAGCAGTTCTTC. It encodes CSVEQRAAPPANEQFF.

The CDR3 is CASSLAQAGENTEAFF. As DNA, the CDR3 is TGTGCCAGCAGCTTAGCCCAGGCAGGGGAGAACACTGAAGCTTTCTTT. The chain recombines TRBV7-9 with TRBJ1-1, with D perhaps matching TRBD1 (6 bases). Per germline, CDR1 SEHNR and CDR2 FQNEAQ (reference sequence). V lost 0 bases and J 1 base, leaving 12 bases between the germline ends. The CDR3 is 16 residues long.

This clonotype was counted between two and nine times. The J gene is TRBJ2-5, the V gene TRBV6-5; D not certain. With 6 bases removed from V and 6 bases from J, the gap between germline ends came to 20 bases. In germline, CDR1 is MNHEY, CDR2 SVGAGI. The CDR3 length is 15 residues. DNA of the CDR3: TGTGCCAGCAGATCCCCGCAATTACTCTCGAAGACCCAGTACTTC. Amino acids: CASRSPQLLSKTQYF.

This clonotype was seen more than once but under ten times. The CDR3 region is CASSPTGRTGPYEQYF. CDR3 coding DNA: TGTGCCAGCAGTCCCACTGGCCGGACAGGCCCCTACGAGCAGTACTTC. The chain carries TRBV11-2 and TRBJ2-7, with 7 bases aligning to TRBD1. The CDR3 is made up of 16 amino acids. Germline V CDR1 and CDR2: SGHAT, FQNNGV. With V trimmed by 6 bases and J by 2 bases, 13 bases remained unmatched.

This clonotype was recorded a few times. CDR3 sequence (DNA): TGTGCCAGCAGTCACAATACCATAGGTGAAAAACTGTTTTTT. It translates to CASSHNTIGEKLFF. The genes are TRBV12-3 or TRBV12-4 and TRBJ1-4; D gene unclear. V lost 5 bases to trimming and J lost 7 bases, with 14 bases between them. The CDR3 consists of 14 residues.

The CDR3 region has the DNA TGTGCCAGCAGCTCGACAGGGGGCGGGACCACTGAAGCTTTCTTT. Its protein is CASSSTGGGTTEAFF. The chain uses TRBV7-9 and TRBJ1-1; 10 bases agree with TRBD1. Germline assignment: CDR1 SEHNR and CDR2 FQNEAQ (reference sequence). V was pared by 4 bases and J by 4 bases, with 6 bases of the junction left unmatched. The CDR3 consists of 15 residues.

This clonotype was observed a few times. The chain couples TRBV20-1 to TRBJ2-1, with a possible D match to TRBD2 (6 bases). The CDR3 is made up of 16 amino acids. The germline V gene has CDR1 DFQATT and CDR2 SNEGSKA (reference sequence). Trimming pared 0 bases from V and 3 bases from J, leaving 15 bases between. CDR3 DNA sequence: TGCAGTGCTAGAGATGCTAGCGCAATACTCTACAATGAGCAGTTCTTC. As protein: CSARDASAILYNEQFF.

A few counts support this clonotype. DNA for the CDR3: TGTGCCAGCAGTTACTCGTCAGCTCAGAGCTCCTACGAGCAGTACTTC. It codes for CASSYSSAQSSYEQYF. V gene TRBV6-2 or TRBV6-3 combines with J gene TRBJ2-7; no reliable D call. Trimming pared 0 bases from V and 0 bases from J, leaving 12 bases between. The CDR3 length is 16 residues. The germline V gene has CDR1 MNHEY and CDR2 SVGEGT.

J is TRBJ1-2 and V is TRBV24-1; D uncertain. V was trimmed by 2 bases and J by 4 bases, leaving 10 bases between them. The CDR3 totals 14 residues. Germline V gene data show CDR1 as KGHDR and CDR2 as SFDVKD. The CDR3 nucleotides are TGTGCCACCAGTGATTGGACGGGGAGCTATGGCTACACCTTC. It codes for CATSDWTGSYGYTF.

The chain recombines TRBV24-1 with TRBJ2-2; 11 bases agree with TRBD2. In germline, CDR1 is KGHDR, CDR2 SFDVKD. After removal of 12 bases from V and 1 base from J, the junction contained 3 bases not matched to a gene. The CDR3 extends over 14 amino acids. The CDR3 coding sequence is TGTGCCTCCGGGACTAGCGGGAACACCGGGGAGCTGTTTTTT. Translation gives CASGTSGNTGELFF.

This clonotype was counted once. The V gene is TRBV10-3, the J gene TRBJ2-5; D may be TRBD1 or TRBD2 (5 bases each). The CDR3 covers 17 residues. Trimming cost V 2 bases and J 4 bases, with 20 bases left between them. Per germline, CDR1 ENHRY and CDR2 SYGVKD. For the CDR3, the DNA is TGTGCCATCAGTGAGGGGGGTTCAAGAACCTTTCGAGAGACCCAGTACTTC. It translates to CAISEGGSRTFRETQYF.

The rearrangement uses TRBV3-1 and TRBJ2-5, with 9 bases aligning to TRBD2. The CDR3 extends over 16 amino acids. V shed 4 bases and J 4 bases; nucleotides not matched to a gene: 10. In germline, CDR1 is LGHDT, CDR2 YNNKEL (reference sequence). This CDR3 reads CASSRAGGPSVETQYF. The CDR3 coding sequence is TGTGCCAGCAGCCGCGCGGGGGGGCCGTCGGTAGAGACCCAGTACTTC.

This clonotype has a handful of counts. The rearrangement links TRBV29-1 to TRBJ2-3, with D perhaps matching TRBD1 (5 bases). V lost 5 bases and J 0 bases, leaving 12 bases between the germline ends. Germline V gives CDR1 SQVTM, CDR2 ANQGSEA. This CDR3 spans 14 amino acids. CDR3 sequence: CSVRRTTSTDTQYF. The CDR3 nucleotides are TGCAGCGTTCGTAGGACAACTAGCACAGATACGCAGTATTTT.

The table lists this clonotype with a few counts. The J gene is TRBJ2-1, the V gene TRBV6-2 or TRBV6-3; no clear D. Per germline, CDR1 MNHEY and CDR2 SVGEGT. V was shortened by 5 bases and J by 4 bases, with 15 bases between the two germline ends. CDR3 length equals 15 residues. This CDR3 is CASSLRPPGYNEQFF. The CDR3, as DNA: TGTGCCAGCAGTCTCAGGCCCCCCGGGTACAATGAGCAGTTCTTC.

The rearrangement uses TRBV6-1 and TRBJ2-3; the D is unclear. V gave up 1 base and J gave up 0 bases, with 11 bases separating them. There are 16 residues in the CDR3. CDR1 and CDR2 (germline): MNHNS, SASEGT. CDR3 coding DNA: TGTGCCAGCAGTGAAGACAGCTATCAAAGCACAGATACGCAGTATTTT. Protein: CASSEDSYQSTDTQYF.

The chain uses TRBV20-1 and TRBJ2-3; D remains unclear. CDR1 and CDR2 from the germline V gene are DFQATT and SNEGSKA (reference sequence). V was shortened by 6 bases and J by 1 base, with 11 bases between the two germline ends. This CDR3 has 13 amino acids. DNA for the CDR3: TGCAGTGCCCTACCACGGGGCACAGATACGCAGTATTTT. It yields the protein CSALPRGTDTQYF.

This chain uses TRBV29-1 with TRBJ2-1, with 8 bases aligning to TRBD2. The CDR3 totals 15 residues. V dropped 1 base and J dropped 0; count of bases not matched to a gene: 2. Germline assignment: CDR1 SQVTM and CDR2 ANQGSEA. CDR3 loop: CSVEGSGSSYNEQFF. The DNA for the CDR3 is TGCAGCGTTGAAGGGAGCGGGAGCTCCTACAATGAGCAGTTCTTC.

This chain links TRBV7-3 with TRBJ2-1, with a weak D call TRBD2 (6 bases). This CDR3 is 15 amino acids long. Trimming took 3 bases from V and 8 from J, leaving 17 bases between them. CDR1 and CDR2 (germline): SGHTA, FQGTGA. The CDR3 sequence is CASSFSGLSVHEQFF. CDR3 in DNA: TGTGCCAGCAGCTTCTCGGGACTCTCAGTACATGAGCAGTTCTTC.

This chain uses TRBV12-3 or TRBV12-4 with TRBJ2-7, with D hard to call. The CDR3 runs to 15 residues. The V end was cut by 6 bases, the J end by 5 bases, with 20 bases between. The CDR3 loop is CASRSQTSGPHEQYF. The CDR3 region has the DNA TGTGCCAGCAGGTCACAGACCTCGGGTCCCCACGAGCAGTACTTC.